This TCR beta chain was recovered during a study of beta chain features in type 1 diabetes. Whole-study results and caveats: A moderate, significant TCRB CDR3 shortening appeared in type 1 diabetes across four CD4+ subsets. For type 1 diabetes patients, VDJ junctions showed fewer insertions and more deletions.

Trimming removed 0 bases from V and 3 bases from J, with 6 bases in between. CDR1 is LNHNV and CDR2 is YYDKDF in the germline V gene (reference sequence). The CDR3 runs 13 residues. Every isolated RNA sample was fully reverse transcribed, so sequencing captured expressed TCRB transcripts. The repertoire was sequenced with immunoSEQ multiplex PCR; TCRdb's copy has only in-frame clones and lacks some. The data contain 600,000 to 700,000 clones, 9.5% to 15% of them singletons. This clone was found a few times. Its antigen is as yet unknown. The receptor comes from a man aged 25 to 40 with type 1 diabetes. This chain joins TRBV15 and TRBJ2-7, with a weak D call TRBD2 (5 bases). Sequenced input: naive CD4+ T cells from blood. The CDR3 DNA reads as TGTGCCACCAGCAGAGATGGGAGCTACGAGCAGTACTTC. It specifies CATSRDGSYEQYF. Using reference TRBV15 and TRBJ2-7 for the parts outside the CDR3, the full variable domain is DAMVIQNPRYQVTQFGKPVTLSCSQTLNHNVMYWYQQKSSQAPKLLFHYYDKDFNNEADTPDNFQSRRPNTSFCFLDIRSPGLGDTAMYLCATSRDGSYEQYFGPGTRLTVT.